This passage covers 9 T cell receptor beta chains from one sample sequenced in a study of blood T cells in healthy people across ages. Primers used in a second PCR of about 7 to 12 cycles were a sample-barcoded 5' primer and a J-beta primer mix. TCRdb used MiXCR to reprocess the 5' RACE reads, holding one entry per CDR3 protein. The sample shows 910,000 or so distinct CDR3 sequences, roughly half of them seen only once. Material: blood. These receptors originate from a woman aged 60 to 75 in good health.

This clonotype was recorded a few times. The J gene is TRBJ2-5, the V gene TRBV24-1; D could derive from TRBD1 or TRBD2 (5 bases each). This CDR3 is 14 amino acids long. Between the trimmed V and J ends, which lost 6 bases and 7 bases, there was a span of 17 bases. The germline CDR1 and CDR2 sequences are KGHDR and SFDVKD. The CDR3 is CATSTRWGISTQYF. The CDR3 DNA follows: TGTGCCACCAGTACGAGGTGGGGGATTTCGACCCAGTACTTC.

The chain employs TRBV7-3 and TRBJ2-1; 7 bases are a match to TRBD1. Germline assignment: CDR1 SGHTA and CDR2 FQGTGA. The CDR3 totals 15 residues. V lost 5 bases and J lost 2; bases outside the gene matches: 6. In DNA form, the CDR3 reads TGTGCCAGCAGCCAAAAGGGGGCAGCCTACAATGAGCAGTTCTTC. This gives the protein CASSQKGAAYNEQFF.

The CDR3 bases are TGCGCCAGCAGCCGGAGGGTCTTTTCCGACGAGCAGTACTTC. Amino acid sequence: CASSRRVFSDEQYF. J is TRBJ2-7 and V is TRBV4-3; D might be TRBD2 (6 bases). Germline V gene data show CDR1 as LGHNA and CDR2 as YSLEER. The CDR3 loop spans 14 amino acids. V was trimmed by 4 bases and J by 5 bases, leaving 15 bases between them.

The V and J genes are TRBV13 and TRBJ2-5; no firm D call. V lost 4 bases, J lost 5 bases, and 14 bases lay in between. The CDR3 contains 14 residues. CDR1 and CDR2 from the germline V gene are PRHDT and FYEKMQ (reference sequence). The CDR3 coding sequence is TGTGCCAGCAGCTCTGGGGATTCGTTGGAGACCCAGTACTTC. It encodes CASSSGDSLETQYF.

The chain links TRBV27 to TRBJ2-1; D assignment may be TRBD1 or TRBD2 (6 bases each). Trimming removed 3 bases at V and 8 bases at J, with 17 bases between. The CDR3 extends over 15 amino acids. Germline V gene data show CDR1 as MNHEY and CDR2 as SMNVEV (reference sequence). CDR3 nucleotide sequence: TGTGCCAGCAGTTTTCGGAGGGGGATGCACGATGAGCAGTTCTTC. Protein product: CASSFRRGMHDEQFF.

This clonotype was counted between two and nine times. This chain joins TRBV7-2 and TRBJ2-7, with TRBD1 matching over 7 bases. The CDR3 is 17 residues long. V lost 0 bases to trimming and J lost 3 bases; unmatched junction nucleotides: 11. The germline V gene has CDR1 SGHTA and CDR2 FQGNSA. The CDR3 sequence is CASSLALSYRTGYEQYF. The CDR3 DNA reads as TGTGCCAGCAGCTTAGCGCTGAGCTACCGGACAGGCTACGAGCAGTACTTC.

A single count supports this clonotype. The genes are TRBV3-1 and TRBJ2-1; TRBD2 matches at 10 bases. Germline loops: CDR1 LGHDT, CDR2 YNNKEL (reference sequence). Trimming at V came to 2 bases and at J to 9 bases, leaving 7 bases not matched to a gene. There are 15 residues in the CDR3. Here the CDR3 reads CASSQLAGVSSEQFF. The DNA for the CDR3 is TGTGCCAGCAGCCAACTAGCGGGAGTTAGTAGTGAGCAGTTCTTC.

This clonotype has just a few counts. This sequence joins TRBV5-1 and TRBJ1-5, with 10 positions matching TRBD1. The CDR3 extends over 15 amino acids. Per germline, CDR1 SGHRS and CDR2 YFSETQ. Trimming removed 3 bases from V and 3 bases from J; junction bases left unmatched: 3. CDR3 DNA: TGCGCCAGCAGCTGGGGACAGGGGAACAATCAGCCCCAGCATTTT. It codes for CASSWGQGNNQPQHF.

J is TRBJ2-7 and V is TRBV7-9, with TRBD1 as a possible D gene (6 bases). Trimming left V 5 bases short and J 3 bases short, with 17 bases between. Germline values: CDR1 SEHNR, CDR2 FQNEAQ (reference sequence). The CDR3 loop spans 15 amino acids. In nucleotides, the CDR3 is TGTGCCAGCAGCCAGAGGCAGGGGACCCACTACGAGCAGTACTTC. Its translation: CASSQRQGTHYEQYF. Combining the CDR3 with reference TRBV7-9 and TRBJ2-7 gives the whole variable domain DTGVSQNPRHKITKRGQNVTFRCDPISEHNRLYWYRQTLGQGPEFLTYFQNEAQLEKSRLLSDRFSAERPKGSFSTLEIQRTEQGDSAMYLCASSQRQGTHYEQYFGPGTRLTVT.